This TCR beta chain was sequenced for a study of blood T cell repertoires in COVID-19. TCRdb's copy holds only in-frame clones and misses some; the assay was immunoSEQ multiplex PCR. The table records 300,000 to 400,000 clones, about 90% of them present only once. V dropped 5 bases and J dropped 6 bases, with 13 bases sitting between them. The CDR3 is 13 amino acids. Germline CDR1 reads MNHEY; CDR2 reads SVGEGT. The clonotype originates from a woman younger than 30 who had recovered from COVID-19. What was sequenced was peripheral blood. The gene calls are TRBV6-2 or TRBV6-3 and TRBJ1-1; D possibly corresponds to TRBD1 (5 bases). CDR3 sequence: CASSQGRFAEAFF. CDR3 DNA sequence: TGTGCCAGCAGTCAGGGTAGGTTTGCTGAAGCTTTCTTT.